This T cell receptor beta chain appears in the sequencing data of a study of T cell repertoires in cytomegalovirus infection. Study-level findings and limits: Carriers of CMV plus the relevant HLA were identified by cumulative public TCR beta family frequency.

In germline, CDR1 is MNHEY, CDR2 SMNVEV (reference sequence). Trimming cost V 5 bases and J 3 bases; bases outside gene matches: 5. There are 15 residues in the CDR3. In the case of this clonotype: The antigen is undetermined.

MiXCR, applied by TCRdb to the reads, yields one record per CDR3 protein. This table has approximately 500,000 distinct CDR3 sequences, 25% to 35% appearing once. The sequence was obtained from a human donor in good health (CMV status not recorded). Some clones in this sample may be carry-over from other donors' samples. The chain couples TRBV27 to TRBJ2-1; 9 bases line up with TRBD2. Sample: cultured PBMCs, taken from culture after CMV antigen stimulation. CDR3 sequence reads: CASSRLAGHYNEQFF. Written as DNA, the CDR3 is TGTGCCAGCAGTCGTCTAGCGGGGCACTACAATGAGCAGTTCTTC.